The 24 T cell receptor beta chains reported below all come from one sample, sequenced in a study of blood T cell repertoires in COVID-19. Measured with immunoSEQ multiplex PCR; TCRdb has only the in-frame clones, and not every one. Of under 300,000 clones in the sample, about 88% were seen once. Sequencing used PBMCs or T cells enriched from blood (not recorded which). All receptors come from a woman aged 50 to 65 who had recovered from COVID-19.

The rearrangement links TRBV23-1 to TRBJ2-7; 11 bases are a match to TRBD2. TRBV23-1 is identified as an open reading frame with a role that is uncertain. The V segment lost 3 bases and the J segment 0 bases; nucleotides outside the gene matches: 13. The CDR3 has 19 amino acids. DNA for the CDR3: TGCGCCAGCAGTCACATCCAGCGACTAGCGGGAACTAGCTCCTACGAGCAGTACTTC. As protein: CASSHIQRLAGTSSYEQYF.

This chain links TRBV5-1 with TRBJ2-2; no clear D gene. Germline assignment: CDR1 SGHRS and CDR2 YFSETQ. Deletions cut 4 bases from V and 3 bases from J, with 13 bases between. The CDR3 consists of 15 residues. The CDR3 coding sequence is TGCGCCAGCAGCCCGCGGCCCGAATACACCGGGGAGCTGTTTTTT. It encodes CASSPRPEYTGELFF. The variable domain in full, completed from reference TRBV5-1 and TRBJ2-2, reads KAGVTQTPRYLIKTRGQQVTLSCSPISGHRSVSWYQQTPGQGLQFLFEYFSETQRNKGNFPGRFSGRQFSNSRSEMNVSTLELGDSALYLCASSPRPEYTGELFFGEGSRLTVL.

The chain links TRBV7-2 to TRBJ2-5; D might be TRBD2 (5 bases). The ends were cut back, 1 base at V and 4 bases at J, with 13 bases in the middle. Germline CDR1 reads SGHTA; CDR2 reads FQGNSA. This CDR3 has 15 residues. The CDR3 DNA reads as TGTGCCAGCAGCTTAGGGACTCGGGTGGTAGAGACCCAGTACTTC. This gives the protein CASSLGTRVVETQYF.

This rearrangement joins TRBV19 to TRBJ2-2; maybe TRBD2 (5 bases). V lost 2 bases and J 3 bases, leaving 10 bases between the germline ends. CDR1 is LNHDA and CDR2 is SQIVND in the germline V gene (reference sequence). The length of the CDR3 is 15 residues. CDR3 DNA: TGTGCCAGTAGTATAACGAGGGCCTACACCGGGGAGCTGTTTTTT. This gives the protein CASSITRAYTGELFF.

The V call is TRBV2, the J call TRBJ2-7; TRBD1 aligns across 8 bases. Per the germline V gene, CDR1 is SNHLY and CDR2 is FYNNEI. The CDR3 has 14 amino acids. The V segment lost 4 bases and the J segment 5 bases; nucleotides outside the gene matches: 7. CDR3 loop: CASSGRAGGNEQYF. CDR3 sequence (DNA): TGTGCCAGCAGTGGGAGAGCAGGGGGCAACGAGCAGTACTTC.

The CDR3 region has the DNA TGTGCCAGCAGCCCGAGGACTAGCGGGAGGTCAAATACGCAGTATTTT. It is translated as CASSPRTSGRSNTQYF. This chain connects TRBV5-4 to TRBJ2-3, with 14 bases that match TRBD2. From germline, CDR1 is SGHNT and CDR2 YYREEE (reference sequence). The ends lost 4 bases at V and 7 bases at J; junction bases unmatched: 8. The CDR3 extends over 16 amino acids.

V is TRBV28 and J is TRBJ1-5; 7 nucleotides agree with TRBD1. This CDR3 spans 16 amino acids. Germline CDR1 reads MDHEN; CDR2 reads SYDVKM. J gave up 0 bases and V 5 bases, and 7 bases lay outside the gene matches. In nucleotides, the CDR3 is TGTGCCAGCAGTACCTCGACAGGGTATAGCAATCAGCCCCAGCATTTT. Its protein product is CASSTSTGYSNQPQHF.

The J gene is TRBJ2-7, the V gene TRBV20-1; D is undetermined. The CDR3 has 11 residues. V gave up 3 bases and J gave up 3 bases, with 6 bases separating them. CDR1 DFQATT and CDR2 SNEGSKA come from the germline V gene (reference sequence). CDR3 in amino acids: CSASLIYEQYF. CDR3 nucleotides: TGCAGTGCTAGTTTAATCTACGAGCAGTACTTC.

Turning to this clone: Distinct nucleotide sequences in the sample also encode this CDR3. The CDR3 region has the DNA TGTGCCAGCAGTTTGGGGCAGAGCTATGGCTACACCTTC. Residues: CASSLGQSYGYTF. The V and J genes are TRBV28 and TRBJ1-2, with D perhaps TRBD1 (5 bases). Germline V lookup: CDR1 MDHEN, CDR2 SYDVKM. The ends were cut back, 3 bases at V and 4 bases at J, with 9 bases in the middle. The CDR3 is 13 amino acids.

This rearrangement joins TRBV27 to TRBJ1-2; 8 bases match TRBD1. Germline CDR1 and CDR2: MNHEY and SMNVEV (reference sequence). This CDR3 spans 15 amino acids. After removal of 0 bases from V and 5 bases from J, the junction contained 5 bases not matched to a gene. This chain's CDR3 is CASSLSQGAGYGYTF. In DNA, the CDR3 is TGTGCCAGCAGTTTATCGCAGGGGGCAGGGTATGGCTACACCTTC.

The V gene is TRBV19, the J gene TRBJ2-7, with TRBD1 as a possible D gene (5 bases). The CDR3 is 13 amino acids. V was trimmed by 7 bases and J by 2 bases, leaving 12 bases between them. Germline CDR1 LNHDA, CDR2 SQIVND (reference sequence). The CDR3 sequence: CASNLTRAYEQYF. The CDR3, as DNA: TGTGCCAGTAATCTTACCAGGGCCTACGAGCAGTACTTC.

The V and J genes are TRBV19 and TRBJ2-7, with TRBD2 identical over 7 bases. The CDR3 spans 15 residues. After removal of 5 bases from V and 3 bases from J, the junction contained 10 bases not matched to a gene. Germline V gene sequence: CDR1 LNHDA, CDR2 SQIVND (reference sequence). The CDR3 sequence is CASSARASGDYEQYF. Written as DNA, the CDR3 is TGTGCCAGTAGTGCCCGGGCTAGCGGAGACTACGAGCAGTACTTC.

The V and J genes are TRBV6-1 and TRBJ2-1; possible D gene TRBD2, 5 bases. The V gene lost 0 bases and the J gene lost 9 bases, with 15 bases spanning the gap. This CDR3 region has 15 residues. From germline, CDR1 is MNHNS and CDR2 SASEGT. CDR3 sequence (DNA): TGTGCCAGCAGTGAAGCTTTGGGCGTTGGGAGTGAGCAGTTCTTC. Its translation: CASSEALGVGSEQFF.

The V and J genes are TRBV11-2 and TRBJ2-5; TRBD2 matches 11 bases. The CDR3 loop spans 16 amino acids. The germline V gene has CDR1 SGHAT and CDR2 FQNNGV. V lost 3 bases and J lost 5; bases outside the gene matches: 8. CDR3 loop: CASSLGLAESGETQYF. The CDR3 DNA follows: TGTGCCAGCAGCTTGGGACTAGCGGAATCTGGGGAGACCCAGTACTTC.

A few counts support this clone. The chain has TRBV7-3 and TRBJ2-2; D is undetermined. CDR3 length: 13 amino acids. V lost 3 bases and J 1 base, leaving 3 bases between the germline ends. Per the germline V gene, CDR1 is SGHTA and CDR2 is FQGTGA. In DNA form, the CDR3 reads TGTGCCAGCAGCTTCAAGAACACCGGGGAGCTGTTTTTT. It specifies CASSFKNTGELFF.

Only a few counts were recorded for this clone. The chain carries TRBV4-1 and TRBJ2-1; 9 bases map to TRBD2. The V and J ends lost 6 bases and 4 bases, in that order; junction bases with no gene match: 4. Germline CDR1 is MGHRA and CDR2 is YSYEKL. This CDR3 comprises 14 residues. CDR3 protein: CASRASGDYNEQFF. DNA of the CDR3: TGCGCCAGCAGGGCTAGCGGGGATTACAATGAGCAGTTCTTC.

The chain combines TRBV6-5 with TRBJ2-7, with D unresolved. Trimming pared 6 bases from V and 6 bases from J, leaving 12 bases between. Germline V gives CDR1 MNHEY, CDR2 SVGAGI. The CDR3 runs 12 residues. This CDR3 reads CASSGASPEQYF. The CDR3 coding sequence is TGTGCCAGCAGCGGTGCCTCGCCCGAGCAGTACTTC.

The chain joins TRBV30 to TRBJ2-2, with 9 bases fitting TRBD2. The trim removed 4 bases at V and 5 bases at J, leaving 8 bases unmatched. CDR1 is GTSNPN and CDR2 is SVGIG in the germline V gene (reference sequence). The CDR3 extends over 15 amino acids. The CDR3 sequence: CAWNRGGRETGELFF. CDR3 bases: TGTGCCTGGAACCGGGGCGGGAGGGAAACCGGGGAGCTGTTTTTT. Looking up the rest from reference TRBV30 and TRBJ2-2 gives the full variable domain: SQTIHQWPATLVQPVGSPLSLECTVEGTSNPNLYWYRQAAGRGLQLLFYSVGIGQISSEVPQNLSASRPQDRQFILSSKKLLLSDSGFYLCAWNRGGRETGELFFGEGSRLTVL.

This rearrangement joins TRBV14 to TRBJ2-7; TRBD1 matches at 8 bases. This CDR3 has 13 amino acids. Germline CDR1 is SGHDN and CDR2 is FVKESK. V dropped 5 bases and J dropped 2; count of bases not matched to a gene: 2. Here the CDR3 DNA reads TGTGCCAGCAGCGGGGACAGGCCCTACGAGCAGTACTTC. Translated, it gives CASSGDRPYEQYF.

The chain combines TRBV2 with TRBJ2-7, with D uncertain. The germline V gene encodes CDR1 SNHLY and CDR2 FYNNEI. There are 14 residues in the CDR3. V lost 3 bases to trimming and J lost 0 bases, with 9 bases between them. CDR3 residues: CASSESLSSYEQYF. The CDR3, as DNA: TGTGCCAGCAGTGAGAGCCTGAGCTCCTACGAGCAGTACTTC.

This sequence joins TRBV18 and TRBJ2-2, with D possibly being TRBD1 (6 bases). From germline, CDR1 is KGHSH and CDR2 LQKENI. V dropped 2 bases and J dropped 1 base, with 14 bases sitting between them. The CDR3 has 17 amino acids. CDR3 bases: TGTGCCAGCTCACCATACATGAACAGGGAGAACACCGGGGAGCTGTTTTTT. It encodes CASSPYMNRENTGELFF.

This chain connects TRBV10-3 to TRBJ1-3; TRBD1 matches at 11 bases. This CDR3 comprises 17 residues. V was clipped by 6 bases and J by 3 bases; unmatched bases: 10. The germline CDR1 and CDR2 sequences are ENHRY and SYGVKD. CDR3 sequence (DNA): TGTGCCATCAGGTCTACGGGACAGGGGGTTGTTGGAAACACCATATATTTT. Protein: CAIRSTGQGVVGNTIYF.

The rearrangement uses TRBV4-1 and TRBJ2-1, with 9 bases lining up with TRBD2. The germline V gene encodes CDR1 MGHRA and CDR2 YSYEKL. V lost 1 base, J lost 8 bases, and 3 bases stayed unmatched. The CDR3 is 14 amino acids. The DNA for the CDR3 is TGCGCCAGCAGCCAAGGCTTAGCGGGAGATGAGCAGTTCTTC. Translation: CASSQGLAGDEQFF.

This chain uses TRBV5-1 with TRBJ2-7; 11 bases align to TRBD2. The CDR3 runs 15 residues. Germline values: CDR1 SGHRS, CDR2 YFSETQ. V was clipped by 4 bases and J by 4 bases; unmatched bases: 7. CDR3 in DNA: TGCGCCAGCAGCACCGGGACTAGCGGTTTATACGAGCAGTACTTC. Translating it yields CASSTGTSGLYEQYF.